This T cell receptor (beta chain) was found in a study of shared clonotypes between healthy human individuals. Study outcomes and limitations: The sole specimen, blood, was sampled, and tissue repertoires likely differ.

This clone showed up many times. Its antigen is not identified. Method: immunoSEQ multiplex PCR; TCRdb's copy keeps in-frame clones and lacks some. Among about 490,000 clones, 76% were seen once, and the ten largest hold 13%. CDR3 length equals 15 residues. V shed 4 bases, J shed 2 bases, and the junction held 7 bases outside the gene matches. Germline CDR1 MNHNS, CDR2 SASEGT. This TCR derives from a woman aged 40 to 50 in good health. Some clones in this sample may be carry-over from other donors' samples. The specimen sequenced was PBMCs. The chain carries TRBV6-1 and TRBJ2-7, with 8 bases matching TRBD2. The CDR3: CASSGGAGGPYEQYF. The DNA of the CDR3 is TGTGCCAGCAGTGGAGGGGCGGGAGGACCCTACGAGCAGTACTTC.